These 12 T cell receptor beta chains were sequenced from one sample in a study of response to subunit inactivated influenza vaccine. TCRdb re-derived calls from the RT-PCR reads in MiXCR, one entry per CDR3 protein. The repertoire holds 500,000 or so distinct CDR3 sequences, approximately 15% seen once, with 2.5% to 3.5% in the top ten. The sequenced sample was CD4+ T cells sorted from PBMCs, obtained less than 30 months after vaccination. All receptors come from a man between 50 and 69 years old who received an inactivated influenza vaccine.

This chain joins TRBV29-1 and TRBJ2-1; a possible D gene is TRBD2 (7 bases). Germline CDR1 and CDR2: SQVTM and ANQGSEA. Between the trimmed V and J ends, which lost 4 bases and 6 bases, there was a span of 13 bases. The CDR3 is 13 residues long. The CDR3 DNA follows: TGCAGCGTTGGAGGGGGGGCCGGCAATGAGCAGTTCTTC. It encodes CSVGGGAGNEQFF.

The rearrangement links TRBV5-1 to TRBJ2-1; 8 bases match TRBD2. Trimming took 0 bases from V and 10 from J; bases not matched to a gene: 9. The V gene's germline CDR1 is SGHRS and CDR2 YFSETQ. The CDR3 consists of 15 residues. CDR3 in amino acids: CASSLVGTREEEQFF. In DNA, the CDR3 is TGCGCCAGCAGCTTGGTGGGGACTAGGGAGGAGGAGCAGTTCTTC.

This clonotype came up many times. V usage is TRBV20-1 and J usage is TRBJ2-1; tentatively, D is TRBD1 or TRBD2 (6 bases each). This CDR3 comprises 17 residues. The V and J ends lost 4 bases and 3 bases respectively, with 22 bases between them. In germline, CDR1 is DFQATT, CDR2 SNEGSKA (reference sequence). This CDR3 is CSAIGGSRGSYYNEQFF. CDR3 in DNA: TGCAGTGCTATAGGAGGGTCGAGGGGGAGCTACTACAATGAGCAGTTCTTC.

The V call is TRBV4-3, the J call TRBJ1-1; D unclear. The CDR3 is made up of 15 amino acids. The germline CDR1 and CDR2 sequences are LGHNA and YSLEER. The V and J ends lost 2 bases and 2 bases respectively, with 12 bases between them. The CDR3 nucleotides read TGCGCCAGCAGCCAACAACCATACCTAAACACTGAAGCTTTCTTT. Residues: CASSQQPYLNTEAFF.

The chain combines TRBV12-3 or TRBV12-4 with TRBJ1-5, with TRBD1 matching 7 bases. V was clipped by 3 bases and J by 2 bases; unmatched bases: 4. This CDR3 has 15 residues. The CDR3 reads CASSFSGGGNQPQHF. The CDR3, as DNA: TGTGCCAGCAGTTTCTCAGGGGGAGGCAATCAGCCCCAGCATTTT.

This clonotype showed up just a few times. CDR3 nucleotide sequence: TGCGCCAGCAGCCCGACGGTGTTTAGCACAGATACGCAGTATTTT. Its protein is CASSPTVFSTDTQYF. The chain is built from TRBV4-3 and TRBJ2-3, with no clear D. Trimming pared 4 bases from V and 0 bases from J, leaving 11 bases between. From germline, CDR1 is LGHNA and CDR2 YSLEER. The CDR3 sequence is 15 residues long.

As DNA, the CDR3 is TGCAGCGTCAGACAGAGACAGGGGATCGGAGGCTACACCTTC. Translated, it gives CSVRQRQGIGGYTF. The chain employs TRBV29-1 and TRBJ1-2, with TRBD1 matching over 8 bases. From germline, CDR1 is SQVTM and CDR2 ANQGSEA. Germline trimming cut 6 bases from V and 8 bases from J; bases unmatched to any gene: 14. The CDR3 consists of 14 residues.

The chain uses TRBV7-9 and TRBJ1-1, with D perhaps TRBD1 (6 bases). Germline loops: CDR1 SEHNR, CDR2 FQNEAQ (reference sequence). There are 15 residues in the CDR3. Trimming took off 3 bases at V and 5 bases at J, with 16 bases between the two ends. For the CDR3, the DNA is TGTGCCAGCAGCTTGGGGGGCCGTATCGGGACTGAAGCTTTCTTT. It yields the protein CASSLGGRIGTEAFF.

V usage is TRBV29-1 and J usage is TRBJ2-4; 7 nucleotides line up with TRBD2. Germline V gene lookup returns CDR1 SQVTM and CDR2 ANQGSEA. The CDR3 extends over 13 amino acids. CDR3 sequence (DNA): TGCCGCCCGGGGAGGGCAGCCAAAAACATTCAGTACTTC. This translates into CRPGRAAKNIQYF.

This clonotype was observed at least ten times. The V call is TRBV4-2, the J call TRBJ1-1, with a weak D call TRBD1 (6 bases). CDR3 length equals 17 residues. V shed 0 bases and J shed 5 bases, with 19 bases lying between them. The V gene's germline CDR1 is LGHNA and CDR2 YNFKEQ. CDR3 bases: TGTGCCAGCAGCCAAGAAAGTGGACAGCTCGAAGGGACTGAAGCTTTCTTT. Residues: CASSQESGQLEGTEAFF.

V usage is TRBV28 and J usage is TRBJ1-2, with 9 bases that match TRBD1. Germline loops: CDR1 MDHEN, CDR2 SYDVKM. This CDR3 spans 14 amino acids. The J segment lost 5 bases and the V segment lost 2 bases, leaving 3 bases of the junction unmatched. CDR3 sequence reads: CASSLADRGYGYTF. The DNA of the CDR3 is TGTGCCAGCAGTTTAGCGGACAGGGGTTATGGCTACACCTTC.

Many counts were recorded for this clonotype. The chain uses TRBV2 and TRBJ2-3, with D maybe TRBD1 (5 bases). The V gene lost 2 bases and the J gene lost 4 bases, with 7 bases spanning the gap. Germline CDR1 reads SNHLY; CDR2 reads FYNNEI. The CDR3 sequence is 13 residues long. CDR3: CASSEKGPDTQYF. In DNA, the CDR3 is TGTGCCAGCAGTGAAAAGGGGCCAGATACGCAGTATTTT.